Shown below are 18 T cell receptor beta chains from a single sample sequenced in a study of early T cells in non-severe SARS-CoV-2 infection. TCRdb processed the 5' RACE reads anew with MiXCR; each CDR3 protein has one entry. Here the sample spans 50,000 to 70,000 distinct CDR3 sequences, about 12% being singletons. Sample: whole blood. These receptors came from an adult who was a healthcare worker with PCR-confirmed SARS-CoV-2 infection or an uninfected control (not recorded which).

This clonotype was recorded a few times. The chain recombines TRBV5-1 with TRBJ2-1; D not resolved. CDR1 SGHRS and CDR2 YFSETQ come from the germline V gene. V was clipped by 4 bases and J by 10 bases, with 21 bases between them. The CDR3 is 15 residues long. This CDR3 is CASSPGPAGYGEQFF. CDR3 sequence (DNA): TGCGCCAGCAGCCCCGGACCGGCAGGTTATGGGGAGCAGTTCTTC.

This clonotype was seen at least ten times. V is TRBV12-3 or TRBV12-4 and J is TRBJ2-5; TRBD1 agrees at 8 bases. The CDR3 loop spans 17 amino acids. V gave up 6 bases and J gave up 4 bases; unmatched junction bases: 16. The CDR3 spells CASSRGSGTGHRETQYF. As DNA, the CDR3 is TGTGCCAGCAGCCGAGGCTCCGGGACAGGTCATAGAGAGACCCAGTACTTC.

CDR3 nucleotides: TGCAGTCCCCTCGACCCACTAGCGGGGCAGCACAATGAGCAGTTCTTC. This encodes CSPLDPLAGQHNEQFF. This chain links TRBV20-1 with TRBJ2-1; 10 bases align to TRBD2. Germline CDR1 reads DFQATT; CDR2 reads SNEGSKA (reference sequence). The CDR3 sequence is 16 residues long. V shed 8 bases, J shed 5 bases, and the junction held 15 bases outside the gene matches.

This clonotype was seen only a few times. The J gene is TRBJ1-1, the V gene TRBV20-1, with D possibly matching TRBD1 (5 bases). V lost 0 bases to trimming and J lost 2 bases, with 13 bases between them. Looked up from germline, CDR1 is DFQATT and CDR2 is SNEGSKA (reference sequence). The CDR3 runs 15 residues. The CDR3 coding sequence is TGCAGTGCTAGAGAATCGACAGAAAGTAACACTGAAGCTTTCTTT. It yields the protein CSARESTESNTEAFF.

About this clonotype: Being one base from a much bigger clone, this may be a read error. The chain combines TRBV11-1 with TRBJ1-1, with no clear D. CDR1 is SGHAT and CDR2 is FQDESV in the germline V gene (reference sequence). CDR3 length: 15 residues. The CDR3 loop is CASSLNAVRNTEAYF. CDR3 coding DNA: TGTGCCAGCAGCTTAAATGCTGTGAGGAACACTGAAGCTTACTTT.

The chain joins TRBV4-1 to TRBJ2-7; D assignment may be TRBD1 or TRBD2 (7 bases each). Germline values: CDR1 MGHRA, CDR2 YSYEKL. Trimming took off 1 base at V and 3 bases at J, with 16 bases between the two ends. CDR3 size: 16 residues. CDR3 DNA sequence: TGCGCCAGCAGCCAAGTAGTTCAGGGGGGGATCTACGAGCAGTACTTC. Amino acid sequence: CASSQVVQGGIYEQYF.

As to this clonotype: Given a much more abundant clone one base away, this may be a read error. Here the CDR3 reads CASSLDLLNTGELFF. As DNA, the CDR3 is TGTGCCAGCAGCTTAGATCTATTAAACACCGGGGAGCTGTTTTTT. The gene calls are TRBV7-6 and TRBJ2-2; D gene ambiguous. Trimming took off 1 base at V and 2 bases at J, with 8 bases between the two ends. The CDR3 extends over 15 amino acids. Germline-derived CDR1 and CDR2 are SGHVS and FNYEAQ.

The CDR3 is CSAPRVGALQETQYF. In DNA, the CDR3 is TGCAGTGCTCCACGGGTCGGGGCCCTGCAAGAGACCCAGTACTTC. This chain links TRBV20-1 with TRBJ2-5; D possibly matches TRBD1 or TRBD2 (5 bases each). From germline, CDR1 is DFQATT and CDR2 SNEGSKA (reference sequence). The ends were cut back, 5 bases at V and 2 bases at J, with 18 bases in the middle. CDR3 length equals 15 residues.

At least ten counts were recorded for this clonotype. DNA of the CDR3: TGTGCCAGCAGTGGACTCCAGGGGGCTGATGGCTACACCTTC. It specifies CASSGLQGADGYTF. The chain employs TRBV6-5 and TRBJ1-2, with 8 bases identical to TRBD1. CDR3 length equals 14 residues. With V trimmed by 5 bases and J by 6 bases, 8 bases remained unmatched. Germline CDR1 and CDR2: MNHEY and SVGAGI.

The chain carries TRBV6-5 and TRBJ1-6; the D is unclear. V was clipped by 10 bases and J by 9 bases, with 19 bases between them. CDR1 is MNHEY and CDR2 is SVGAGI in the germline V gene. The CDR3 runs to 14 residues. The CDR3 DNA sequence: TGTGCCACCCGTATCGGGAGGGAAACTTCACCCCTCCACTTT. Residues: CATRIGRETSPLHF.

This clonotype was detected only a few times. The chain uses TRBV5-4 and TRBJ1-2; D call uncertain. The CDR3 has 16 amino acids. Looked up from germline, CDR1 is SGHNT and CDR2 is YYREEE (reference sequence). Trimming removed 2 bases from V and 0 bases from J, with 14 bases in between. DNA for the CDR3: TGTGCCAGCAGCTTACCAGATCCTACTTCTAACTATGGCTACACCTTC. This sequence encodes CASSLPDPTSNYGYTF.

Here the CDR3 DNA reads TGTGCCAGCACCGGAGGGAACACCGGGGAGCTGTTTTTT. This codes for CASTGGNTGELFF. The chain combines TRBV6-2 or TRBV6-3 with TRBJ2-2; perhaps TRBD2 as D (5 bases). This CDR3 comprises 13 residues. Germline V CDR1 and CDR2: MNHEY, SVGEGT. The germline V and J ends were trimmed by 7 bases and 1 base, with 7 bases remaining between them.

This clonotype was recorded many times. CDR3 loop: CASSLEGSRNEQYF. CDR3 sequence (DNA): TGTGCCAGCAGCTTAGAGGGGTCTCGGAACGAGCAGTACTTC. This chain uses TRBV7-2 with TRBJ2-7, with D possibly TRBD1 on 5 matching bases. This CDR3 comprises 14 residues. The germline CDR1 and CDR2 sequences are SGHTA and FQGNSA. The germline V and J ends were trimmed by 1 base and 5 bases, with 12 bases remaining between them.

A word on this clonotype: A much larger clone sits a single nucleotide away, making a read error possible. The rearrangement joins TRBV6-4 to TRBJ2-1; possible D gene TRBD2, 7 bases. Germline CDR1 and CDR2: MRHNA and SNTAGT. This CDR3 has 17 residues. The CDR3 spells CASSDSSKGGLDNEQLF. The DNA of the CDR3 is TGTGCCAGCAGTGACTCGAGCAAGGGGGGGCTTGACAATGAGCAGCTCTTC.

This clonotype came up a few times. For the CDR3, the DNA is TGCAGTGCCCCGGACAGGATCTATGGCTACACCTTC. Amino acid sequence: CSAPDRIYGYTF. The genes are TRBV20-1 and TRBJ1-2; 7 bases are shared with TRBD1. The CDR3 contains 12 residues. J gave up 4 bases and V 6 bases, and 5 bases lay outside the gene matches. Germline CDR1 is DFQATT and CDR2 is SNEGSKA (reference sequence).

This clonotype has at least ten counts. The chain has TRBV7-9 and TRBJ1-5; D might be TRBD1 (5 bases). Looked up from germline, CDR1 is SEHNR and CDR2 is FQNEAQ (reference sequence). The V gene lost 4 bases and the J gene lost 7 bases, with 11 bases spanning the gap. This CDR3 has 13 residues. CDR3 coding DNA: TGTGCCAGCAGCTCCTCAGGGATCCAGCCCCAGCATTTT. It codes for CASSSSGIQPQHF.

This clonotype was recorded many times. V and J are TRBV7-2 and TRBJ1-5; perhaps TRBD1 as D (6 bases). V gave up 3 bases and J gave up 3 bases, with 12 bases separating them. CDR3 size: 15 residues. Looked up from germline, CDR1 is SGHTA and CDR2 is FQGNSA. The CDR3 sequence is CASSFGRGPNQPQHF. The DNA of the CDR3 is TGTGCCAGCAGCTTTGGCAGGGGCCCCAATCAGCCCCAGCATTTT. Combining the CDR3 with reference TRBV7-2 and TRBJ1-5 gives the whole variable domain GAGVSQSPSNKVTEKGKDVELRCDPISGHTALYWYRQSLGQGLEFLIYFQGNSAPDKSGLPSDRFSAERTGGSVSTLTIQRTQQEDSAVYLCASSFGRGPNQPQHFGDGTRLSIL.

In this sample, this clonotype turned up a few times. The chain links TRBV28 to TRBJ1-2; a possible D gene is TRBD1 (5 bases). V was trimmed by 4 bases and J by 7 bases, leaving 16 bases between them. The CDR3 covers 14 residues. Germline V lookup: CDR1 MDHEN, CDR2 SYDVKM. CDR3 nucleotides: TGTGCCAGCAGTTCGGCAGGGAAAGTCTCTGGCTACACCTTC. Protein: CASSSAGKVSGYTF.